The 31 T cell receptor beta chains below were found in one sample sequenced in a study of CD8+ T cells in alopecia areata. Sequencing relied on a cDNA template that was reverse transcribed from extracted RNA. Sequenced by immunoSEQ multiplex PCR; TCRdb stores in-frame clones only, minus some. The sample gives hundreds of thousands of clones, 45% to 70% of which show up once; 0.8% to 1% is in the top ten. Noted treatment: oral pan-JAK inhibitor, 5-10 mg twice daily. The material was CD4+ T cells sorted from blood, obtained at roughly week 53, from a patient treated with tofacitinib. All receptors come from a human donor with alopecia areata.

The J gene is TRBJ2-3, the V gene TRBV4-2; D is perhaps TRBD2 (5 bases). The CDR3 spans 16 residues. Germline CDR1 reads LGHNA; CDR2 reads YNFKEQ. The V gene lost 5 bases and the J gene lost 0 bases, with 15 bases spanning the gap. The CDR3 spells CASSLSEGSSTDTQYF. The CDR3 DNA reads TGTGCCAGCAGCTTAAGCGAGGGATCTAGCACAGATACGCAGTATTTT.

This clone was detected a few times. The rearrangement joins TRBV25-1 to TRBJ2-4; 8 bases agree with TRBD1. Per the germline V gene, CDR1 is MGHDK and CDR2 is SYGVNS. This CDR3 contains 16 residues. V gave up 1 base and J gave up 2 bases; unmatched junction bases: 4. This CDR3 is CASSESGGATKNIQYF. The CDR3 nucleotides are TGTGCCAGCAGTGAATCAGGGGGCGCAACCAAAAACATTCAGTACTTC.

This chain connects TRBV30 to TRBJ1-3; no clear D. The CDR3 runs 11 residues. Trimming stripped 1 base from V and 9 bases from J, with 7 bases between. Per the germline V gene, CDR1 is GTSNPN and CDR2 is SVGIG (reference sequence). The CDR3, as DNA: TGTGCCTGGAGTGCGCTTCCCACCATATATTTT. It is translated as CAWSALPTIYF.

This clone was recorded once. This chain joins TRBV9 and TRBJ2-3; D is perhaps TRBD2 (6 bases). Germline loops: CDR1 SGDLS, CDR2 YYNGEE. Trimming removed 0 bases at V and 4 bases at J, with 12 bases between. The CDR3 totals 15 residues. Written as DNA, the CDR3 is TGTGCCAGCAGCGTAGTGGGCGGGGAGGCAGATACGCAGTATTTT. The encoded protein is CASSVVGGEADTQYF. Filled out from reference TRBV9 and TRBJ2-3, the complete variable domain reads DSGVTQTPKHLITATGQRVTLRCSPRSGDLSVYWYQQSLDQGLQFLIQYYNGEERAKGNILERFSAQQFPDLHSELNLSSLELGDSALYFCASSVVGGEADTQYFGPGTRLTVL.

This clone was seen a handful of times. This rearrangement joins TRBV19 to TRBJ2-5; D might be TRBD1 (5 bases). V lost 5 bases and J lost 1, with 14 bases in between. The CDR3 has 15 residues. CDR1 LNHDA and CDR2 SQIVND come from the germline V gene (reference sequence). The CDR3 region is CASSVGAQLQETQYF. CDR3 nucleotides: TGTGCCAGTAGTGTTGGGGCCCAACTCCAAGAGACCCAGTACTTC.

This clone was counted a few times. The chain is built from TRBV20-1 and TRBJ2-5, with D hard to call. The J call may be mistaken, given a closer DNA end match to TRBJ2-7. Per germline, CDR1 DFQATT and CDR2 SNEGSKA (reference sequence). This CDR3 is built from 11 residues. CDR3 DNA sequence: TGCAGTGCTAGAGTGCTGGACGAGCAGTACTTC. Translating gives CSARVLDEQYF.

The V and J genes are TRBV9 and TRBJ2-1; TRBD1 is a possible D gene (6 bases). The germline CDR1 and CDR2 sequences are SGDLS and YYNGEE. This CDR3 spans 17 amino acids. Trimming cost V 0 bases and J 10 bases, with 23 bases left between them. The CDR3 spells CASSVGPSMGAQEEQFF. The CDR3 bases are TGTGCCAGCAGCGTAGGACCCTCGATGGGGGCCCAGGAAGAGCAGTTCTTC. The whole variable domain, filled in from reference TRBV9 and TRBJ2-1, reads DSGVTQTPKHLITATGQRVTLRCSPRSGDLSVYWYQQSLDQGLQFLIQYYNGEERAKGNILERFSAQQFPDLHSELNLSSLELGDSALYFCASSVGPSMGAQEEQFFGPGTRLTVL.

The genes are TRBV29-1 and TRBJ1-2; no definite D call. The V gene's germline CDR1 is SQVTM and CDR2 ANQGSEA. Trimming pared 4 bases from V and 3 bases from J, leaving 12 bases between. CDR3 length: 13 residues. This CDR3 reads CSVVSPADYGYTF. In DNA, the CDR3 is TGCAGCGTTGTATCGCCTGCGGACTATGGCTACACCTTC.

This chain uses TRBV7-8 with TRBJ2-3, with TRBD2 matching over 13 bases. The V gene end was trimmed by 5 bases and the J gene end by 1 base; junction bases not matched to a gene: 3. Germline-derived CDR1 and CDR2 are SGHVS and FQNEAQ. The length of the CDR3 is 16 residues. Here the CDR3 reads CASSPGLAGGTDTQYF. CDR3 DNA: TGTGCCAGCAGCCCCGGACTAGCGGGGGGCACAGATACGCAGTATTTT.

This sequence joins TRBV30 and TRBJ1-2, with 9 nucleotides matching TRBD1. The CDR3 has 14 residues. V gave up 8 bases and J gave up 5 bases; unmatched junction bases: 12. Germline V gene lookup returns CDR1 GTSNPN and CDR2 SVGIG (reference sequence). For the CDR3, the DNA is TGTGCCGCCTACTCTCGACAGGGGGATTATGGCTACACCTTC. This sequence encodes CAAYSRQGDYGYTF.

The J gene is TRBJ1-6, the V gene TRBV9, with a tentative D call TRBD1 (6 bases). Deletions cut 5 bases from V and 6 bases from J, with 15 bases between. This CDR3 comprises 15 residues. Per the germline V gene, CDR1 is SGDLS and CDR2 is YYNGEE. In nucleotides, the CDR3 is TGTGCCAGCAGTAGGGGGGGACCTGGTAATTCACCCCTCCACTTT. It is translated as CASSRGGPGNSPLHF.

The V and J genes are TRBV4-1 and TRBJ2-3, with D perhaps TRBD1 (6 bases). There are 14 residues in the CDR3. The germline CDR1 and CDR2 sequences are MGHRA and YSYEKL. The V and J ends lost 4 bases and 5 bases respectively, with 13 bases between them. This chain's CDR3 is CASSPRQAEDTQYF. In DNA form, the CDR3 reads TGCGCCAGCAGCCCTAGACAGGCGGAAGATACGCAGTATTTT.

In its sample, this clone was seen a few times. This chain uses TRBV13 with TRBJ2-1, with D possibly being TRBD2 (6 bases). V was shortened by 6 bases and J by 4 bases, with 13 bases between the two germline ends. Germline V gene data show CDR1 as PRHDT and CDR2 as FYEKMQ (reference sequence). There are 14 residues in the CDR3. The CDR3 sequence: CASSQGLQYNEQFF. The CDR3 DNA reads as TGTGCCAGCAGTCAGGGACTCCAATACAATGAGCAGTTCTTC.

CDR3 sequence reads: CAGLGSPANTDTQYF. Here the CDR3 DNA reads TGTGCCGGATTAGGCTCACCCGCCAACACAGATACGCAGTATTTT. This rearrangement joins TRBV30 to TRBJ2-3; no definite D call. The CDR3 consists of 15 residues. Germline V lookup: CDR1 GTSNPN, CDR2 SVGIG (reference sequence). Trimming removed 8 bases from V and 2 bases from J, with 20 bases in between.

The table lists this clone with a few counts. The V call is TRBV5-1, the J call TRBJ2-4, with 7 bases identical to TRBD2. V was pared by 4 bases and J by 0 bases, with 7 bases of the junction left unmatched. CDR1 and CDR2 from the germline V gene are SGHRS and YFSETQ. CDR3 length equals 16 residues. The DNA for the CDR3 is TGCGCCAGCAGCCAACGGGAGGACGGAGCCAAAAACATTCAGTACTTC. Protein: CASSQREDGAKNIQYF.

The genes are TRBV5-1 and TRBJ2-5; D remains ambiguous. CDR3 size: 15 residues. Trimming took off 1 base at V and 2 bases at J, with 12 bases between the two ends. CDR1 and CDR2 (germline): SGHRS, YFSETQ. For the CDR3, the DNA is TGCGCCAGCAGCTTGAGGTCCGGCGGACAAGAGACCCAGTACTTC. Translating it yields CASSLRSGGQETQYF. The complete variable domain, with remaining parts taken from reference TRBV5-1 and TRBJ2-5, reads KAGVTQTPRYLIKTRGQQVTLSCSPISGHRSVSWYQQTPGQGLQFLFEYFSETQRNKGNFPGRFSGRQFSNSRSEMNVSTLELGDSALYLCASSLRSGGQETQYFGPGTRLLVL.

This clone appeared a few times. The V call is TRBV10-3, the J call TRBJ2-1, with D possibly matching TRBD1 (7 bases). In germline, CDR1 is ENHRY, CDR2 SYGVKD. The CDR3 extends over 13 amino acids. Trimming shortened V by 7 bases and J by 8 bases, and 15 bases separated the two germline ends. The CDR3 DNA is TGTGCCATCAATGGGCAGGGGGAGGATGAGCAGTTCTTC. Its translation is CAINGQGEDEQFF.

DNA of the CDR3: TGTGCCAGCAGCCGTTCAAGGACGGCAGGAGAGACCCAGTACTTC. As protein: CASSRSRTAGETQYF. The chain carries TRBV7-2 and TRBJ2-5; D unresolved. From germline, CDR1 is SGHTA and CDR2 FQGNSA. With 5 bases removed from V and 4 bases from J, the gap between germline ends came to 17 bases. The CDR3 covers 15 residues.

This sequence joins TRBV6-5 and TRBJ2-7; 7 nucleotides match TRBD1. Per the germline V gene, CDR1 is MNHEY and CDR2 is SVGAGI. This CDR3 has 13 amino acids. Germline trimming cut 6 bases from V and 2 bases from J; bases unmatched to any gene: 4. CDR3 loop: CASRRQGAYEQYF. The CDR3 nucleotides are TGTGCCAGCAGGCGACAGGGAGCCTACGAGCAGTACTTC.

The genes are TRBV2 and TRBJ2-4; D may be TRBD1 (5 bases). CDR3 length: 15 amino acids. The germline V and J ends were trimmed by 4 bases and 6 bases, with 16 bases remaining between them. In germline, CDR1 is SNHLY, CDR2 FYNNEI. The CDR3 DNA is TGTGCCAGCAGTGGAGGTGGGGCCAAGGGAAACATTCAGTACTTC. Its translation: CASSGGGAKGNIQYF.

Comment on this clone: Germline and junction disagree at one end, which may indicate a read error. CDR3 residues: CASSLTSGGQGTQYF. The CDR3 region has the DNA TGTGCCAGCAGCTTGACTAGCGGGGGACAAGGGACCCAGTACTTC. The V gene is TRBV5-4, the J gene TRBJ2-5, with TRBD2 matching 11 bases. CDR3 size: 15 residues. CDR1 SGHNT and CDR2 YYREEE come from the germline V gene (reference sequence).

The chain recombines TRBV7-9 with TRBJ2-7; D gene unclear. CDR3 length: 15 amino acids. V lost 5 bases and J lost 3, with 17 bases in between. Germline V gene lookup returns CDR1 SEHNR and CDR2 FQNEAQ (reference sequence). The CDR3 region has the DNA TGTGCCAGCAGCCCGGACCCATTTGTAGGCTACGAGCAGTACTTC. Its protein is CASSPDPFVGYEQYF.

For the CDR3, the DNA is TGTGCCTGGAGTGTACGAGGCCCAGGCACAGATACGCAGTATTTT. Translated, it gives CAWSVRGPGTDTQYF. V and J are TRBV30 and TRBJ2-3, with D uncertain. In germline, CDR1 is GTSNPN, CDR2 SVGIG (reference sequence). This CDR3 has 15 residues. The V end lost 0 bases, the J end lost 1 base, and 11 bases lay between the germline ends.

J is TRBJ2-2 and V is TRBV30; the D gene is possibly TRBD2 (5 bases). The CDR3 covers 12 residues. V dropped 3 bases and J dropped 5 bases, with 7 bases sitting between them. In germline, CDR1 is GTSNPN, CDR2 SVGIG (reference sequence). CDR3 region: CAWRRGTGELFF. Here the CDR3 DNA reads TGTGCCTGGAGGCGAGGGACCGGGGAGCTGTTTTTT.

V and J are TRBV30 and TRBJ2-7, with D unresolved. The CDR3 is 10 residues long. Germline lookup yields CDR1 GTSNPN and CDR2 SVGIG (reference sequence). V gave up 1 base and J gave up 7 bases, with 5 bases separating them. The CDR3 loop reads CAWSGVEQYF. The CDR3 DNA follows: TGTGCCTGGAGTGGGGTAGAGCAGTACTTC.

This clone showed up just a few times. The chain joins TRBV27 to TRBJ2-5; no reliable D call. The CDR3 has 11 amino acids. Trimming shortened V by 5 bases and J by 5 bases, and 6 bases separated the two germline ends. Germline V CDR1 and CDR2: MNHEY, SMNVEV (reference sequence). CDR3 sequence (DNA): TGTGCCAGCAGTACGAGCGAGACCCAGTACTTC. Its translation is CASSTSETQYF.

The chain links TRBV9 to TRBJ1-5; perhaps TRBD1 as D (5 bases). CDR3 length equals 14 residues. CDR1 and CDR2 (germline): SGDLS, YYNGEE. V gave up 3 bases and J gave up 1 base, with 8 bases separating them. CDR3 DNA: TGTGCCAGCAGCGCCCGGGACAGCAATCAGCCCCAGCATTTT. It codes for CASSARDSNQPQHF.

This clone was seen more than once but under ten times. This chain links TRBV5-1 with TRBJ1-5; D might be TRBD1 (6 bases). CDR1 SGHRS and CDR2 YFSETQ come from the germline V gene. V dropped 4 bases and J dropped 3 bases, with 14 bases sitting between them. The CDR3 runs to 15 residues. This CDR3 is CASSPTGDNNQPQHF. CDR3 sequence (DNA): TGCGCCAGCAGCCCGACGGGGGACAACAATCAGCCCCAGCATTTT.

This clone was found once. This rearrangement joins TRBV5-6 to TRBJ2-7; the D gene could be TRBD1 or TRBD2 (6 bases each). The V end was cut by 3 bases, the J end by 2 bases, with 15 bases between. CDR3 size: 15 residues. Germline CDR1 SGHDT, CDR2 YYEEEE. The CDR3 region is CASSWGAYGTYEQYF. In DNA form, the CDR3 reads TGTGCCAGCAGCTGGGGGGCCTACGGCACCTACGAGCAGTACTTC.

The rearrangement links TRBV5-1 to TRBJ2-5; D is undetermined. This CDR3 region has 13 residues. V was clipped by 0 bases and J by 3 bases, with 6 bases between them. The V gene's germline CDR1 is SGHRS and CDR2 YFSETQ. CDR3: CASSLDREETQYF. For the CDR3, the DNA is TGCGCCAGCAGCTTGGATAGAGAAGAGACCCAGTACTTC.

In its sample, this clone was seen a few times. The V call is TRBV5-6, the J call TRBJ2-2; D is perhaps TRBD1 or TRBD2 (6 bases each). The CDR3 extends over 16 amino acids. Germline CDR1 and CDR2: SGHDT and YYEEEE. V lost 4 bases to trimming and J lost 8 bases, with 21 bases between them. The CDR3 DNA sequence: TGTGCCAGCAGCAGCGGAACACCGGGGGCTCAGGGGGAGCTGTTTTTT. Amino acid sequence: CASSSGTPGAQGELFF.